This T cell receptor beta chain was captured by sequencing in a study of cytotoxic CD8 clonotypes in ibrutinib-treated CLL. Across the whole study: Overall, roughly 25 responses were partial and 2 complete; following median about 69 months, roughly 14 patients stayed remitted and some 12 progressed. Mean yields were around 260,000 productive templates and some 90,000 productive rearrangements per sample.

As to this clone: The antigen is unknown.

Germline CDR1 is WNHNN and CDR2 is SYGVQD (reference sequence). CDR3 length: 13 amino acids. V was pared by 7 bases and J by 4 bases, with 6 bases of the junction left unmatched. The method was immunoSEQ multiplex PCR; TCRdb's version includes in-frame clones alone and lacks a portion of them. The sample consists of some 47,000 clones, 57% of them appearing once. General study results and limits: There were differences in sampling times between sustained-remission and progressing patients. Clonality measured at baseline exceeded age-matched healthy donors, tracking circulating CD8+ T-cell counts.

Material: PBMCs, obtained after 24 months of ibrutinib treatment. The sequence derives from a human donor with chronic lymphocytic leukemia. This chain joins TRBV10-1 and TRBJ2-5; 7 bases are shared with TRBD1. CDR3 sequence (DNA): TGCGCCAGCACCGAGGGGGCTGGAGAGACCCAGTACTTC. It codes for CASTEGAGETQYF.